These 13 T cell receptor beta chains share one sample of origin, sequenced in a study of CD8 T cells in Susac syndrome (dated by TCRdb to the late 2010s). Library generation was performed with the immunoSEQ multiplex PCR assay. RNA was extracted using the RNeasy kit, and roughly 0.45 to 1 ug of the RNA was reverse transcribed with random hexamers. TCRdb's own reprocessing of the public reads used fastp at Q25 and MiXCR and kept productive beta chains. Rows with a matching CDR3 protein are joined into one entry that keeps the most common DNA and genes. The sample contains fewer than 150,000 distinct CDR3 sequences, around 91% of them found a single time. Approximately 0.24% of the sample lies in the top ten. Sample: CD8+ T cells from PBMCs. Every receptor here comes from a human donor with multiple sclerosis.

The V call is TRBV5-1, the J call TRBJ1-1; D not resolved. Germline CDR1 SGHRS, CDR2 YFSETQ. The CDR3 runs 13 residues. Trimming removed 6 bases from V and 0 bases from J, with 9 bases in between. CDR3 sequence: CASTYLVNTEAFF. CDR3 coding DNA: TGCGCCAGCACTTATCTGGTGAACACTGAAGCTTTCTTT.

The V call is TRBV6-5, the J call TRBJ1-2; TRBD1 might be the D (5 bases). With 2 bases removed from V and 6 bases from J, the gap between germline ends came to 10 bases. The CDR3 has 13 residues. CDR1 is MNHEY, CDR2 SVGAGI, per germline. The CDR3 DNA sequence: TGTGCCAGCAGTTACACCGAAGGGGATGGCTACACCTTC. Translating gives CASSYTEGDGYTF.

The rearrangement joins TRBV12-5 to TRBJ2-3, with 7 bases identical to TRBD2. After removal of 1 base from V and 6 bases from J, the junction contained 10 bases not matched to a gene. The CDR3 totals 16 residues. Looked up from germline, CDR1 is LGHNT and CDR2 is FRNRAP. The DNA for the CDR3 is TGTGCTAGTGGTTTGGCCGGACTAGGGCTCAGGGATACGCAGTATTTT. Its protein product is CASGLAGLGLRDTQYF. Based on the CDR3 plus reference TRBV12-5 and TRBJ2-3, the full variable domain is DARVTQTPRHKVTEMGQEVTMRCQPILGHNTVFWYRQTMMQGLELLAYFRNRAPLDDSGMPKDRFSAEMPDATLATLKIQPSEPRDSAVYFCASGLAGLGLRDTQYFGPGTRLTVL.

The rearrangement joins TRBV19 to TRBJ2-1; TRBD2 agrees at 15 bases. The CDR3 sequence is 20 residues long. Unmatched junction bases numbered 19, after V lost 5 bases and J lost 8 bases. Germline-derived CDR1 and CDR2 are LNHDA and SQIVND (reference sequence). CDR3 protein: CASSVSEFYRTSGRADEQFF. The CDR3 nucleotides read TGTGCCAGTAGTGTTTCGGAGTTTTACAGGACTAGCGGGAGGGCCGATGAGCAGTTCTTC.

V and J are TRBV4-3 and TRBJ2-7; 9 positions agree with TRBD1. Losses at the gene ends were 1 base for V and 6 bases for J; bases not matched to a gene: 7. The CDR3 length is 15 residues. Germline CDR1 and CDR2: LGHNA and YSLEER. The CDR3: CASSQGTGAGGEQYF. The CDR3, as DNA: TGCGCCAGCAGCCAAGGGACAGGGGCAGGCGGCGAGCAGTACTTC.

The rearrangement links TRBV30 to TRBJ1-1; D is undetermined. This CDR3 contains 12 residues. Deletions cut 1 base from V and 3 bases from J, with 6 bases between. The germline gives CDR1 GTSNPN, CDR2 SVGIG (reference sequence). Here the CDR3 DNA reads TGTGCCTGGAGTGACAGCTACACTGAAGCTTTCTTT. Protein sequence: CAWSDSYTEAFF.

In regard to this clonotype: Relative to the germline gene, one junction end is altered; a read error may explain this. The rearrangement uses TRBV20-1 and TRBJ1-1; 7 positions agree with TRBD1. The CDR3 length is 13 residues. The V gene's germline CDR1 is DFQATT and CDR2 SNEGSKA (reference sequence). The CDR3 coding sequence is TGCAGTGCTAGATCCAGGGGGAGGGCTGAAACTTTCTTT. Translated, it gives CSARSRGRAETFF.

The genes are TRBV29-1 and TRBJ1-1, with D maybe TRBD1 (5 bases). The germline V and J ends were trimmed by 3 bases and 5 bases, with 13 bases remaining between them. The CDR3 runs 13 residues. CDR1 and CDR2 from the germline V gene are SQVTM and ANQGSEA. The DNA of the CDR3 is TGCAGCGTTGATGCGGGGGTAGGGACTGAAGCTTTCTTT. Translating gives CSVDAGVGTEAFF.

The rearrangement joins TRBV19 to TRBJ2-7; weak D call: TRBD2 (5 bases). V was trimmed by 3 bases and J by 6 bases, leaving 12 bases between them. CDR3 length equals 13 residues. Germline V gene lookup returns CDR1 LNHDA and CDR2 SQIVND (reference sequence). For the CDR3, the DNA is TGTGCCAGTAGTATTTATGTGGACTCCGAGCAGTACTTC. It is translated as CASSIYVDSEQYF. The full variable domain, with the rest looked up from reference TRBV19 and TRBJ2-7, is DGGITQSPKYLFRKEGQNVTLSCEQNLNHDAMYWYRQDPGQGLRLIYYSQIVNDFQKGDIAEGYSVSREKKESFPLTVTSAQKNPTAFYLCASSIYVDSEQYFGPGTRLTVT.

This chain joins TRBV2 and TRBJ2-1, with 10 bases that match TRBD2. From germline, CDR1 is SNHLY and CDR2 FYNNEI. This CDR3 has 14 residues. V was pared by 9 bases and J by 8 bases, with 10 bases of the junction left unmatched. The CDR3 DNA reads TGTGCCAGTCCCCTGAGCGGGAGGGCCGATGAGCAGTTCTTC. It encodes CASPLSGRADEQFF. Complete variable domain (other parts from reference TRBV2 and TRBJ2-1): EPEVTQTPSHQVTQMGQEVILRCVPISNHLYFYWYRQILGQKVEFLVSFYNNEISEKSEIFDDQFSVERPDGSNFTLKIRSTKLEDSAMYFCASPLSGRADEQFFGPGTRLTVL.

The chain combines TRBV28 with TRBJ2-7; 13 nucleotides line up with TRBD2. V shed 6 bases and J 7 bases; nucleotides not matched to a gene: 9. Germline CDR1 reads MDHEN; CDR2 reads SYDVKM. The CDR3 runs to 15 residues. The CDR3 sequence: CASRLPGLAGREQYF. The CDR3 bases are TGTGCCAGCAGACTCCCGGGACTAGCGGGAAGGGAGCAGTACTTC. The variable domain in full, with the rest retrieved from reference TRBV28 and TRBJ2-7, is DVKVTQSSRYLVKRTGEKVFLECVQDMDHENMFWYRQDPGLGLRLIYFSYDVKMKEKGDIPEGYSVSREKKERFSLILESASTNQTSMYLCASRLPGLAGREQYFGPGTRLTVT.

Here the CDR3 DNA reads TGTGCCACCAGTGATAATGGAGGGCCTAGCAATCAGCCCCAGCATTTT. Its protein product is CATSDNGGPSNQPQHF. The gene calls are TRBV24-1 and TRBJ1-5; D is unclear. The V gene's germline CDR1 is KGHDR and CDR2 SFDVKD. Trimming took 3 bases from V and 0 from J, leaving 11 bases between them. The CDR3 is 16 amino acids.

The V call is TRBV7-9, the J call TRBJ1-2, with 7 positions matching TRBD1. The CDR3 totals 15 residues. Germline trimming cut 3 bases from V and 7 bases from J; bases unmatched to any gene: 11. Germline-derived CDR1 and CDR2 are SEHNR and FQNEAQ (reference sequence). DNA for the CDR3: TGTGCCAGCAGCTTTGGGGACAGCCCCTCTGGTGGCTACACCTTC. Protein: CASSFGDSPSGGYTF. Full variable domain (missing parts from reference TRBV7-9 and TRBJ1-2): DTGVSQNPRHKITKRGQNVTFRCDPISEHNRLYWYRQTLGQGPEFLTYFQNEAQLEKSRLLSDRFSAERPKGSFSTLEIQRTEQGDSAMYLCASSFGDSPSGGYTFGSGTRLTVV.